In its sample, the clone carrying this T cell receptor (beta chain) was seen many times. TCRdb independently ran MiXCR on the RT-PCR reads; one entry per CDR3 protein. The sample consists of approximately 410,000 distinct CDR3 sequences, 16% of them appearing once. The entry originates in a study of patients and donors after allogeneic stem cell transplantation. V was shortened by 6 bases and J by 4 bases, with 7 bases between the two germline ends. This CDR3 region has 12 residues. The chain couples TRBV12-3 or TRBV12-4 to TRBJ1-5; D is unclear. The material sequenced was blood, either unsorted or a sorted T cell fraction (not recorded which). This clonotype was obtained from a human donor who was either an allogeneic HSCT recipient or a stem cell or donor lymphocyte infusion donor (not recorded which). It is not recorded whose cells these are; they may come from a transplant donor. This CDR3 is CASRITNQPQHF. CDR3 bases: TGTGCCAGCAGAATTACAAATCAGCCCCAGCATTTT.